Each of the 3 T cell receptor beta chains below was sequenced from the same sample in a study of OX40 agonist ivuxolimab in advanced cancers. The assay was immunoSEQ multiplex PCR, and TCRdb's table has in-frame clones only and misses some. The sample carries 30,000 to 40,000 clones, about 89% recorded once. The sequenced sample was CD4+ or CD8+ T cells sorted from blood, obtained in a trial of the OX40 agonist ivuxolimab. The receptors here all came from an adult with an advanced solid tumor such as melanoma, head and neck, liver or kidney cancer.

The chain links TRBV7-2 to TRBJ2-5; 8 bases are shared with TRBD2. J gave up 5 bases and V 5 bases, and 13 bases lay outside the gene matches. The CDR3 runs to 16 residues. CDR1 and CDR2 from the germline V gene are SGHTA and FQGNSA. CDR3 in amino acids: CASSVSGTSFYETQYF. The CDR3 nucleotides read TGTGCCAGCAGCGTAAGCGGGACTAGTTTTTATGAGACCCAGTACTTC.

This chain links TRBV5-1 with TRBJ2-7; D call uncertain. Deletions cut 5 bases from V and 0 bases from J, with 9 bases between. CDR3 size: 13 residues. Per the germline V gene, CDR1 is SGHRS and CDR2 is YFSETQ. The CDR3 region is CASSFWGSYEQYF. The CDR3 DNA is TGCGCCAGCAGTTTTTGGGGCTCCTACGAGCAGTACTTC.

The V call is TRBV9, the J call TRBJ1-1; D perhaps matches TRBD1 (5 bases). The CDR3 is made up of 16 amino acids. From germline, CDR1 is SGDLS and CDR2 YYNGEE. V gave up 4 bases and J gave up 7 bases, with 23 bases separating them. The CDR3 nucleotides read TGTGCCAGCAGCTTCGATGGGGGAAACGGAGTAGGTGAAGCTTTCTTT. It yields the protein CASSFDGGNGVGEAFF.